The 23 T cell receptor beta chains below all came from one sample that was sequenced in a study of blood T cell repertoires in COVID-19. TCRdb's table, derived via immunoSEQ multiplex PCR, lists solely in-frame clones and lacks some. This table has about 120,000 clones, less than 90% appearing once. Sequences were obtained from peripheral blood. The source is a man aged 25-45 years with acute or convalescent COVID-19.

The chain combines TRBV3-1 (or the pseudogene TRBV3-2) with TRBJ2-2, with D perhaps matching TRBD1 (5 bases). Trimming took off 0 bases at V and 2 bases at J, with 16 bases between the two ends. CDR1 and CDR2 (germline): LGHDT, YNNKEL (reference sequence). The CDR3 has 18 residues. The CDR3 region has the DNA TGTGCCAGCAGCCAAGATATACAGGTCCATAATAACACCGGGGAGCTGTTTTTT. It codes for CASSQDIQVHNNTGELFF.

The chain uses TRBV10-3 and TRBJ2-5, with D possibly matching TRBD1 (6 bases). The germline V gene encodes CDR1 ENHRY and CDR2 SYGVKD. There are 12 residues in the CDR3. With 10 bases removed from V and 1 base from J, the gap between germline ends came to 10 bases. The CDR3 here is CASGQTQETQYF. CDR3 in DNA: TGTGCCAGCGGACAGACCCAAGAGACCCAGTACTTC.

V is TRBV4-3 and J is TRBJ2-7; possibly TRBD2 for D (6 bases). Trimming shortened V by 0 bases and J by 10 bases, and 16 bases separated the two germline ends. Germline V gene lookup returns CDR1 LGHNA and CDR2 YSLEER. The CDR3 extends over 14 amino acids. CDR3 region: CASSQEVEGRIQYF. Written as DNA, the CDR3 is TGCGCCAGCAGCCAAGAGGTAGAAGGGAGGATCCAGTACTTC.

Written as DNA, the CDR3 is TGTGCCAGCAGTGGTAAAGCGGACACCGGGGAGCTGTTTTTT. It translates to CASSGKADTGELFF. The chain uses TRBV6-4 and TRBJ2-2; possible D gene TRBD2, 5 bases. V dropped 4 bases and J dropped 3 bases, with 9 bases sitting between them. This CDR3 comprises 14 residues. The germline gives CDR1 MRHNA, CDR2 SNTAGT.

J is TRBJ2-3 and V is TRBV5-1, with 7 nucleotides matching TRBD1. The CDR3 runs 15 residues. Germline V gene lookup returns CDR1 SGHRS and CDR2 YFSETQ. Losses at the gene ends were 3 bases for V and 0 bases for J; bases not matched to a gene: 4. This chain's CDR3 is CASSSGGSSTDTQYF. DNA of the CDR3: TGCGCCAGCAGCTCAGGGGGATCTAGCACAGATACGCAGTATTTT.

V is TRBV2 and J is TRBJ1-1, with D possibly being TRBD1 (5 bases). Germline loops: CDR1 SNHLY, CDR2 FYNNEI. The CDR3 contains 11 residues. Trimming shortened V by 3 bases and J by 8 bases, and 7 bases separated the two germline ends. The CDR3 here is CASSDRVEAFF. The CDR3 coding sequence is TGTGCCAGCAGTGACAGGGTAGAAGCTTTCTTT.

The gene calls are TRBV27 and TRBJ1-5, with a weak D call TRBD1 (5 bases). In germline, CDR1 is MNHEY, CDR2 SMNVEV (reference sequence). V dropped 0 bases and J dropped 4 bases, with 19 bases sitting between them. This CDR3 region has 18 residues. The CDR3 spells CASSLSVEFVTANQPQHF. Here the CDR3 DNA reads TGTGCCAGCAGTTTATCGGTCGAATTTGTGACAGCTAATCAGCCCCAGCATTTT.

This clone was counted a single time. V is TRBV6-5 and J is TRBJ2-7; TRBD2 matches 10 bases. V lost 2 bases to trimming and J lost 3 bases; unmatched junction nucleotides: 7. Germline CDR1 and CDR2: MNHEY and SVGAGI. This CDR3 contains 16 residues. As DNA, the CDR3 is TGTGCCAGCAGTTACGCCACTAGCGGGGACCACTACGAGCAGTACTTC. This sequence encodes CASSYATSGDHYEQYF.

The chain links TRBV3-1 (or the pseudogene TRBV3-2) to TRBJ2-7; the D gene is possibly TRBD2 (6 bases). Deletions cut 1 base from V and 6 bases from J, with 16 bases between. The CDR3 loop spans 15 amino acids. Per germline, CDR1 LGHDT and CDR2 YNNKEL (reference sequence). CDR3 in amino acids: CASSQVLGVGGEQYF. The CDR3 region has the DNA TGTGCCAGCAGCCAAGTATTGGGGGTGGGAGGCGAGCAGTACTTC.

Only a few counts were recorded for this clone. V is TRBV12-5 and J is TRBJ2-3; possibly TRBD1 for D (6 bases). The CDR3 extends over 15 amino acids. Germline V gives CDR1 LGHNT, CDR2 FRNRAP. V was shortened by 9 bases and J by 0 bases, with 16 bases between the two germline ends. The CDR3 sequence: CASRDTGSSTDTQYF. The CDR3 region has the DNA TGTGCTAGCCGCGATACAGGGTCGAGCACAGATACGCAGTATTTT.

This chain uses TRBV9 with TRBJ1-2; D call uncertain. This CDR3 comprises 15 residues. Between the trimmed V and J ends, which lost 0 bases and 2 bases, there was a span of 11 bases. Germline V CDR1 and CDR2: SGDLS, YYNGEE. For the CDR3, the DNA is TGTGCCAGCAGCGTAGCCGGAGGGCAGAACTATGGCTACACCTTC. Protein sequence: CASSVAGGQNYGYTF.

The chain joins TRBV4-1 to TRBJ1-2; possible D gene TRBD1, 5 bases. The CDR3 has 16 amino acids. Germline CDR1 MGHRA, CDR2 YSYEKL. V dropped 3 bases and J dropped 3 bases, with 17 bases sitting between them. The chain's CDR3 is CASSQTWGREDYGYTF. As DNA, the CDR3 is TGCGCCAGCAGCCAGACTTGGGGCAGGGAAGACTATGGCTACACCTTC.

The chain combines TRBV5-5 with TRBJ2-7; weak D call: TRBD1 (5 bases). Trimming left V 4 bases short and J 5 bases short, with 19 bases between. CDR1 and CDR2 from the germline V gene are SGHKS and YYEKEE (reference sequence). The CDR3 is 15 residues long. The CDR3 bases are TGTGCCAGCAGCCTAGGGGCACCCGAGTTGGACGAGCAGTACTTC. Translated, it gives CASSLGAPELDEQYF.

This rearrangement joins TRBV4-2 to TRBJ2-3; 8 positions agree with TRBD1. Germline loops: CDR1 LGHNA, CDR2 YNFKEQ. The CDR3 totals 15 residues. V gave up 4 bases and J gave up 3 bases; unmatched junction bases: 6. CDR3 nucleotides: TGTGCCAGCAGCCCATCCCAGGGGGCGACAGATACGCAGTATTTT. It translates to CASSPSQGATDTQYF.

The V call is TRBV7-9, the J call TRBJ2-1; 13 nucleotides match TRBD2. Germline V gives CDR1 SEHNR, CDR2 FQNEAQ (reference sequence). Trimming removed 5 bases from V and 4 bases from J; junction bases left unmatched: 8. CDR3 length: 17 amino acids. In nucleotides, the CDR3 is TGTGCCAGCAGCCAAGGTCCGGGACTAGCGGGATACAATGAGCAGTTCTTC. Protein product: CASSQGPGLAGYNEQFF.

The chain is built from TRBV29-1 and TRBJ1-2; 8 positions match TRBD1. CDR1 and CDR2 from the germline V gene are SQVTM and ANQGSEA. CDR3 length: 13 residues. The junction had 4 bases not matched to a gene; V was cut back by 0 bases and J by 7 bases. In nucleotides, the CDR3 is TGCAGCGTTGAAGATCCGACAGGGGTTGGCTACACCTTC. It translates to CSVEDPTGVGYTF.

The V and J genes are TRBV5-4 and TRBJ1-1; 7 bases map to TRBD1. This CDR3 comprises 15 residues. After removal of 4 bases from V and 4 bases from J, the junction contained 10 bases not matched to a gene. Germline V gene sequence: CDR1 SGHNT, CDR2 YYREEE (reference sequence). The CDR3 protein is CASSPLGQDITEAFF. The CDR3 bases are TGTGCCAGCAGCCCCTTAGGACAGGATATCACTGAAGCTTTCTTT.

The gene calls are TRBV30 and TRBJ1-4; D may be TRBD1 (6 bases). Trimming took off 1 base at V and 3 bases at J, with 12 bases between the two ends. Germline lookup yields CDR1 GTSNPN and CDR2 SVGIG (reference sequence). The CDR3 has 15 residues. The CDR3 DNA follows: TGTGCCTGGAGTGCCAGGGGAGGGTCTAATGAAAAACTGTTTTTT. It is translated as CAWSARGGSNEKLFF.

This clone showed up just a few times. The chain links TRBV28 to TRBJ1-4; D may be TRBD1 (5 bases). This CDR3 is built from 13 residues. Trimming took off 5 bases at V and 7 bases at J, with 11 bases between the two ends. Germline V gene lookup returns CDR1 MDHEN and CDR2 SYDVKM. The CDR3 sequence is CASSRGVSEKLFF. CDR3 in DNA: TGTGCCAGCAGTAGGGGCGTCAGTGAAAAACTGTTTTTT.

The chain recombines TRBV7-3 with TRBJ1-6; D remains ambiguous. CDR1 is SGHTA, CDR2 FQGTGA, per germline. V lost 4 bases, J lost 3 bases, and 4 bases lay in between. The CDR3 runs to 13 residues. The CDR3 DNA reads TGTGCCAGCAGCTACAACTATAATTCACCCCTCCACTTT. This gives the protein CASSYNYNSPLHF.

This chain uses TRBV6-4 with TRBJ2-3; 11 bases agree with TRBD2. The CDR3 extends over 16 amino acids. Germline V gene data show CDR1 as MRHNA and CDR2 as SNTAGT. V shed 0 bases, J shed 8 bases, and the junction held 7 bases outside the gene matches. The CDR3 region is CASSDSYSGGALTQYF. CDR3 in DNA: TGTGCCAGCAGTGACTCGTATAGCGGGGGGGCCCTTACGCAGTATTTT.

The chain carries TRBV4-2 and TRBJ1-3, with 9 bases matching TRBD1. Germline lookup yields CDR1 LGHNA and CDR2 YNFKEQ. This CDR3 spans 19 amino acids. The V segment lost 0 bases and the J segment 0 bases; nucleotides outside the gene matches: 9. CDR3 sequence: CASSQERRGQGNSGNTIYF. The CDR3 DNA sequence: TGTGCCAGCAGCCAAGAAAGAAGAGGACAGGGGAACTCTGGAAACACCATATATTTT.

V usage is TRBV7-3 and J usage is TRBJ2-1; the match to TRBD2 covers 16 bases. CDR3 length: 16 amino acids. Germline lookup yields CDR1 SGHTA and CDR2 FQGTGA. V was clipped by 5 bases and J by 9 bases; unmatched bases: 7. The CDR3 DNA reads as TGTGCCAGCAGCCAGGGACTAGCGGGAGGGCTAGGTGAGCAGTTCTTC. The encoded protein is CASSQGLAGGLGEQFF.